A single sample gave rise to the 5 T cell receptor beta chains below, sequenced in a study of blood T cell repertoires in COVID-19. Sequencing was performed with immunoSEQ multiplex PCR; in TCRdb, only in-frame clones are kept and a portion is missing. The repertoire includes 65,000 to 85,000 clones, 87% of them detected once, and 11% sits in the top ten. The specimen sequenced was peripheral blood. These receptors all stem from a young woman with acute or convalescent COVID-19.

The count of this clone is one. The chain combines TRBV2 with TRBJ1-2; 8 nucleotides match TRBD1. This CDR3 region has 15 residues. From germline, CDR1 is SNHLY and CDR2 FYNNEI. V shed 1 base, J shed 5 bases, and the junction held 6 bases outside the gene matches. The CDR3: CASSEEEDRVYGYTF. CDR3 nucleotides: TGTGCCAGCAGTGAAGAAGAGGACAGGGTTTATGGCTACACCTTC. The whole variable domain, remainder taken from reference TRBV2 and TRBJ1-2, is EPEVTQTPSHQVTQMGQEVILRCVPISNHLYFYWYRQILGQKVEFLVSFYNNEISEKSEIFDDQFSVERPDGSNFTLKIRSTKLEDSAMYFCASSEEEDRVYGYTFGSGTRLTVV.

V is TRBV3-1 (or the pseudogene TRBV3-2) and J is TRBJ1-1; 7 positions agree with TRBD1. This CDR3 is 14 amino acids long. Germline CDR1 LGHDT, CDR2 YNNKEL (reference sequence). The V gene end was trimmed by 4 bases and the J gene end by 1 base; junction bases not matched to a gene: 3. DNA of the CDR3: TGTGCCAGCAGCCTGGGACAGTGGAACACTGAAGCTTTCTTT. It is translated as CASSLGQWNTEAFF.

This clone was found a few times. V gene TRBV6-1 combines with J gene TRBJ1-2; 12 bases are a match to TRBD1. The V segment lost 1 base and the J segment 5 bases; nucleotides outside the gene matches: 5. The germline gives CDR1 MNHNS, CDR2 SASEGT. The CDR3 is made up of 16 amino acids. This CDR3 is CASSEEGTGGWYGYTF. The CDR3 nucleotides are TGTGCCAGCAGTGAAGAGGGGACAGGGGGCTGGTATGGCTACACCTTC.

The chain links TRBV30 to TRBJ2-7; 8 bases fit TRBD1. The CDR3 covers 17 residues. Germline lookup yields CDR1 GTSNPN and CDR2 SVGIG (reference sequence). V lost 3 bases to trimming and J lost 2 bases; unmatched junction nucleotides: 15. CDR3 loop: CAWSERTGTGITYEQYF. CDR3 sequence (DNA): TGTGCCTGGAGCGAGCGAACCGGGACAGGTATAACCTACGAGCAGTACTTC.

The chain recombines TRBV4-2 with TRBJ1-4; tentatively, D is TRBD1 (5 bases). The CDR3 has 15 residues. Germline assignment: CDR1 LGHNA and CDR2 YNFKEQ. V was trimmed by 3 bases and J by 4 bases, leaving 12 bases between them. The CDR3 loop reads CASSQPRQSNEKLFF. Here the CDR3 DNA reads TGTGCCAGCAGCCAGCCCCGACAGAGTAATGAAAAACTGTTTTTT.